What follows are 17 T cell receptor beta chains derived from one specimen sequenced in a study of early T cells in non-severe SARS-CoV-2 infection. MiXCR, run by TCRdb on the 5' RACE reads, gives a single entry per CDR3 protein. The repertoire has 40,000 to 55,000 distinct CDR3 sequences, about 25% of them found once; the top ten carry approximately 4.4%. This material consisted of whole blood, taken at baseline. Source of these receptors: an adult who was a healthcare worker with PCR-confirmed SARS-CoV-2 infection or an uninfected control (not recorded which).

By its share, this clonotype is medium-sized. This rearrangement joins TRBV7-9 to TRBJ2-1, with TRBD2 as a possible D gene (5 bases). Germline CDR1 SEHNR, CDR2 FQNEAQ (reference sequence). The V and J ends lost 6 bases and 5 bases respectively, with 11 bases between them. This CDR3 has 13 residues. CDR3 sequence: CASSEGANNEQFF. DNA for the CDR3: TGTGCCAGCAGTGAGGGAGCGAACAATGAGCAGTTCTTC.

This clonotype was recorded a few times. The V call is TRBV4-1, the J call TRBJ2-3; 11 bases are a match to TRBD2. The CDR3 is 17 residues long. The germline V gene encodes CDR1 MGHRA and CDR2 YSYEKL. The V and J ends lost 3 bases and 5 bases, in that order; junction bases with no gene match: 10. CDR3 region: CASSQSPASGGLDTQYF. Written as DNA, the CDR3 is TGCGCCAGCAGCCAGAGCCCGGCTAGCGGGGGGTTAGATACGCAGTATTTT.

A few counts support this clonotype. The rearrangement joins TRBV11-2 to TRBJ1-2, with TRBD1 identical over 7 bases. This CDR3 is built from 15 residues. Germline assignment: CDR1 SGHAT and CDR2 FQNNGV. V lost 3 bases, J lost 0 bases, and 4 bases stayed unmatched. CDR3 loop: CASSFGQEPNYGYTF. The CDR3 DNA reads as TGTGCCAGCAGCTTCGGACAGGAACCTAACTATGGCTACACCTTC.

This chain links TRBV29-1 with TRBJ2-7, with D tentatively TRBD2 (7 bases). Trimming pared 7 bases from V and 7 bases from J, leaving 14 bases between. Germline loops: CDR1 SQVTM, CDR2 ANQGSEA. The CDR3 has 11 amino acids. The CDR3 DNA is TGCAGCGCCCGGGGGGCCGAGGAGCAGTACTTC. It encodes CSARGAEEQYF.

The V gene is TRBV30, the J gene TRBJ1-4, with 7 bases fitting TRBD1. V shed 3 bases and J 5 bases; nucleotides not matched to a gene: 9. CDR1 and CDR2 from the germline V gene are GTSNPN and SVGIG (reference sequence). This CDR3 is built from 15 residues. The CDR3 sequence is CAWRLRWDSNEKLFF. The DNA for the CDR3 is TGTGCCTGGAGGTTACGGTGGGACAGCAATGAAAAACTGTTTTTT.

The chain joins TRBV30 to TRBJ1-2, with unresolved D. The CDR3 has 13 residues. From germline, CDR1 is GTSNPN and CDR2 SVGIG (reference sequence). With 3 bases removed from V and 1 base from J, the gap between germline ends came to 9 bases. The CDR3 sequence: CAWRTQNNYGYTF. CDR3 DNA: TGTGCCTGGAGGACCCAGAATAACTATGGCTACACCTTC.

Ten or more counts support this clonotype. The chain uses TRBV6-5 and TRBJ2-1, with 7 positions matching TRBD2. There are 15 residues in the CDR3. V trimming: 2 bases; J trimming: 7 bases; junction bases outside the gene matches: 8. CDR1 and CDR2 from the germline V gene are MNHEY and SVGAGI. In DNA form, the CDR3 reads TGTGCCAGCAGTTACCTGGCTAGCGGAGGGAATGAGCAGTTCTTC. Residues: CASSYLASGGNEQFF.

V usage is TRBV27 and J usage is TRBJ2-6; D is unclear. The CDR3 spans 14 residues. V gave up 1 base and J gave up 1 base, with 2 bases separating them. Germline V gene sequence: CDR1 MNHEY, CDR2 SMNVEV (reference sequence). Here the CDR3 DNA reads TGTGCCAGCAGTTTATTATCTGGGGCCAACGTCCTGACTTTC. This translates into CASSLLSGANVLTF.

This clonotype occurred a few times. The chain has TRBV29-1 and TRBJ2-6, with 7 bases aligning to TRBD1. The CDR3 spans 15 residues. The junction had 6 bases not matched to a gene; V was cut back by 5 bases and J by 2 bases. Germline assignment: CDR1 SQVTM and CDR2 ANQGSEA. CDR3 region: CSVTGDPTGANVLTF. The CDR3 nucleotides read TGCAGCGTTACAGGGGACCCAACTGGGGCCAACGTCCTGACTTTC.

V gene TRBV13 combines with J gene TRBJ2-3, with D perhaps TRBD1 or TRBD2 (6 bases each). Germline V gene sequence: CDR1 PRHDT, CDR2 FYEKMQ (reference sequence). With 4 bases removed from V and 1 base from J, the gap between germline ends came to 15 bases. The CDR3 sequence is 16 residues long. This CDR3 reads CASSSEAGEGTDTQYF. CDR3 DNA sequence: TGTGCCAGCAGCTCAGAGGCAGGGGAGGGCACAGATACGCAGTATTTT.

At least ten counts were recorded for this clonotype. This sequence joins TRBV7-2 and TRBJ1-5, with TRBD1 as a possible D gene (5 bases). The V end was cut by 5 bases, the J end by 4 bases, with 9 bases between. This CDR3 has 13 residues. Germline loops: CDR1 SGHTA, CDR2 FQGNSA. The CDR3 reads CASSPQGNQPQHF. CDR3 DNA sequence: TGTGCCAGCAGCCCTCAGGGAAATCAGCCCCAGCATTTT.

This chain links TRBV6-2 or TRBV6-3 with TRBJ2-6, with 8 bases fitting TRBD2. V shed 4 bases, J shed 0 bases, and the junction held 14 bases outside the gene matches. This CDR3 region has 20 residues. Germline values: CDR1 MNHEY, CDR2 SVGEGT. The CDR3 bases are TGTGCCAGCAGTTCCATTATATCTCCGGGGGGGCCCTCTGGGGCCAACGTCCTGACTTTC. It is translated as CASSSIISPGGPSGANVLTF.

The table lists this clonotype with a few counts. This sequence joins TRBV19 and TRBJ2-1, with D tentatively TRBD1 (5 bases). Germline loops: CDR1 LNHDA, CDR2 SQIVND (reference sequence). The CDR3 extends over 16 amino acids. Trimming cost V 5 bases and J 8 bases, with 22 bases left between them. The CDR3 spells CASSPPAGWLYHEQFF. Here the CDR3 DNA reads TGTGCCAGTAGTCCCCCCGCAGGGTGGCTATACCATGAGCAGTTCTTC.

J is TRBJ2-5 and V is TRBV5-1, with TRBD1 matching 9 bases. The CDR3 length is 15 residues. CDR1 is SGHRS and CDR2 is YFSETQ in the germline V gene. V trimming: 4 bases; J trimming: 4 bases; junction bases outside the gene matches: 8. The CDR3: CASSVAGQGVETQYF. For the CDR3, the DNA is TGCGCCAGCAGCGTGGCGGGACAGGGTGTAGAGACCCAGTACTTC.

This chain joins TRBV18 and TRBJ1-3; D is unclear. The germline gives CDR1 KGHSH, CDR2 LQKENI. V was pared by 6 bases and J by 0 bases, with 12 bases between. This CDR3 contains 15 residues. CDR3 coding DNA: TGTGCCAGCTCGCCAGACATCCTCTCTGGAAACACCATATATTTT. Protein sequence: CASSPDILSGNTIYF.

This clonotype was detected a few times. The chain recombines TRBV9 with TRBJ2-3; no definite D call. V lost 1 base to trimming and J lost 3 bases, with 6 bases between them. The CDR3 has 13 residues. In germline, CDR1 is SGDLS, CDR2 YYNGEE. The CDR3 region is CASSVWKTDTQYF. The CDR3 DNA is TGTGCCAGCAGCGTATGGAAGACAGATACGCAGTATTTT.

The J gene is TRBJ1-3, the V gene TRBV5-1; no clear D gene. The CDR3 is made up of 14 amino acids. Germline-derived CDR1 and CDR2 are SGHRS and YFSETQ. Deletions cut 5 bases from V and 0 bases from J, with 9 bases between. As DNA, the CDR3 is TGCGCCAGCAGATCAGCCGTCTCTGGAAACACCATATATTTT. This codes for CASRSAVSGNTIYF.